The table lists the clone carrying this T cell receptor beta chain with a count of one. A read error may account for a junction end that differs from germline. This entry belongs to a study of control samples from healthy donors and cancer patients. This table comes from immunoSEQ multiplex PCR, and its TCRdb copy is limited to in-frame clones, with some not included. The data show tens of thousands of clones, around 89% seen once. In germline, CDR1 is SGDLS, CDR2 YYNGEE. CDR3 length: 16 residues. This sequence originates from a man over 45 in good health. The chain has TRBV9 and TRBJ2-2; TRBD1 matches at 8 bases. Sequencing was carried out using blood. The CDR3 here is CAGSTRQGPNTGELFF. In nucleotides, the CDR3 is TGTGCCGGCAGCACCCGACAGGGGCCGAACACCGGGGAGCTGTTTTTT. The whole variable domain, filled in from reference TRBV9 and TRBJ2-2, reads DSGVTQTPKHLITATGQRVTLRCSPRSGDLSVYWYQQSLDQGLQFLIQYYNGEERAKGNILERFSAQQFPDLHSELNLSSLELGDSALYFCAGSTRQGPNTGELFFGEGSRLTVL.